The clone carrying this T cell receptor beta chain appeared a few times. Its specificity is unknown. Indicated time point: cycle 4 day 1 (C4D1), after 5 to 7 weeks of nivolumab. Every patient relapsed after autologous stem cell transplantation, and brentuximab vedotin exposure varied. This sample is drawn from a study of PD-1 blockade in classical Hodgkin lymphoma. Study results and caveats: Exclusion was the outcome for patients who began nivolumab under 1 year after ASCT.

The V gene end was trimmed by 2 bases and the J gene end by 0 bases; junction bases not matched to a gene: 3. The CDR3 contains 16 residues. CDR1 KGHSH and CDR2 LQKENI come from the germline V gene. Sequencing was performed with immunoSEQ multiplex PCR; in TCRdb, only in-frame clones are kept and a portion is missing. The sample consists of about 93,000 clones, just under 80% of them appearing once. This receptor was obtained from a human donor with classical Hodgkin lymphoma. The gene calls are TRBV18 and TRBJ2-3, with TRBD2 matching 9 bases. Sequencing was performed on peripheral blood mononuclear cells (PBMCs), taken before the fourth cycle of nivolumab. CDR3: CASSPGLAGSTDTQYF. The CDR3 region has the DNA TGTGCCAGCTCACCAGGGCTAGCGGGAAGCACAGATACGCAGTATTTT.